Below are 25 T cell receptor beta chains sequenced from a single sample in a study of blood T cell repertoires in COVID-19. Sequencing used immunoSEQ multiplex PCR; TCRdb keeps in-frame clones, though not all of them. The sample includes more than 40,000 clones, 80% to 85% of them seen just once. Sample: peripheral blood. The receptors derive from a human donor with acute or convalescent COVID-19. The donor label of this sample is uncertain.

The chain joins TRBV6-4 to TRBJ1-2; 7 positions agree with TRBD1. The CDR3 runs 12 residues. The ends lost 6 bases at V and 8 bases at J; junction bases unmatched: 6. Germline CDR1 reads MRHNA; CDR2 reads SNTAGT. Here the CDR3 DNA reads TGTGCCAGCAGACAGGGGCACTGGGGCTACACCTTC. The encoded protein is CASRQGHWGYTF.

CDR3 region: CASSSGQGVVNEQFF. The CDR3 DNA reads as TGTGCCAGCAGCTCCGGACAGGGGGTAGTGAATGAGCAGTTCTTC. The gene calls are TRBV6-6 and TRBJ2-1; the match to TRBD1 covers 10 bases. Germline V gives CDR1 MNHNY, CDR2 SVGAGI (reference sequence). The J segment lost 7 bases and the V segment lost 6 bases, leaving 9 bases of the junction unmatched. The CDR3 is made up of 15 amino acids.

The CDR3 reads CSVERGIGTEAFF. The CDR3 bases are TGCAGCGTTGAAAGGGGGATAGGCACTGAAGCTTTCTTT. This chain joins TRBV29-1 and TRBJ1-1; D possibly corresponds to TRBD1 (6 bases). The V gene's germline CDR1 is SQVTM and CDR2 ANQGSEA. V was pared by 2 bases and J by 4 bases, with 11 bases between. The CDR3 sequence is 13 residues long. Complete variable domain (other parts from reference TRBV29-1 and TRBJ1-1): SAVISQKPSRDICQRGTSLTIQCQVDSQVTMMFWYRQQPGQSLTLIATANQGSEATYESGFVIDKFPISRPNLTFSTLTVSNMSPEDSSIYLCSVERGIGTEAFFGQGTRLTVV.

V and J are TRBV15 and TRBJ1-1; D not resolved. V was cut by 0 bases and J by 0 bases, with 14 bases left in between. CDR1 is LNHNV and CDR2 is YYDKDF in the germline V gene (reference sequence). There are 17 residues in the CDR3. CDR3 in amino acids: CATSRDTTPQVNTEAFF. DNA of the CDR3: TGTGCCACCAGCAGAGATACGACCCCCCAGGTGAACACTGAAGCTTTCTTT.

CDR3 sequence: CASSQGVGNTHRGEQYF. The CDR3 DNA reads as TGTGCCAGCAGTCAGGGGGTAGGCAATACACATCGGGGCGAGCAGTACTTC. The chain recombines TRBV6-6 with TRBJ2-7, with 7 bases that match TRBD1. The CDR3 length is 17 residues. From germline, CDR1 is MNHNY and CDR2 SVGAGI (reference sequence). V shed 5 bases, J shed 6 bases, and the junction held 19 bases outside the gene matches.

This chain connects TRBV30 to TRBJ2-7; 10 bases fit TRBD2. The CDR3 extends over 13 amino acids. V lost 1 base, J lost 5 bases, and 2 bases stayed unmatched. In germline, CDR1 is GTSNPN, CDR2 SVGIG (reference sequence). The CDR3 region is CAWSGLAGDEQYF. The CDR3 nucleotides read TGTGCCTGGAGTGGCCTAGCGGGAGACGAGCAGTACTTC. Complete variable domain (other parts from reference TRBV30 and TRBJ2-7): SQTIHQWPATLVQPVGSPLSLECTVEGTSNPNLYWYRQAAGRGLQLLFYSVGIGQISSEVPQNLSASRPQDRQFILSSKKLLLSDSGFYLCAWSGLAGDEQYFGPGTRLTVT.

The chain combines TRBV15 with TRBJ1-2; D is unclear. With 1 base removed from V and 4 bases from J, the gap between germline ends came to 10 bases. Germline-derived CDR1 and CDR2 are LNHNV and YYDKDF (reference sequence). There are 14 residues in the CDR3. DNA for the CDR3: TGTGCCACCAGCAGAGGGAACAGCCTCTATGGCTACACCTTC. This translates into CATSRGNSLYGYTF.

The V call is TRBV7-8, the J call TRBJ2-1; TRBD1 matches 8 bases. There are 15 residues in the CDR3. V gave up 2 bases and J gave up 7 bases; unmatched junction bases: 7. Per germline, CDR1 SGHVS and CDR2 FQNEAQ. CDR3 loop: CASSLPTGGKNEQFF. The CDR3 DNA follows: TGTGCCAGCAGCTTACCAACAGGGGGGAAGAATGAGCAGTTCTTC.

For the CDR3, the DNA is TGTGCCAGCTCACCGCTTTATCGGGGGGGCACAGATACGCAGTATTTT. This encodes CASSPLYRGGTDTQYF. The chain employs TRBV18 and TRBJ2-3; 7 bases align to TRBD2. The length of the CDR3 is 16 residues. CDR1 is KGHSH, CDR2 LQKENI, per germline. Trimming cost V 3 bases and J 1 base; bases outside gene matches: 7.

This clone was counted a single time. The gene calls are TRBV18 and TRBJ2-3, with TRBD1 matching over 8 bases. The CDR3 covers 18 residues. Germline V gene data show CDR1 as KGHSH and CDR2 as LQKENI. The J segment lost 1 base and the V segment lost 3 bases, leaving 12 bases of the junction unmatched. The CDR3 sequence: CASSPPPGTGGGTDTQYF. CDR3 bases: TGTGCCAGCTCACCGCCACCCGGCACAGGGGGAGGCACAGATACGCAGTATTTT.

This sequence joins TRBV6-5 and TRBJ1-1; 7 bases agree with TRBD1. The V gene's germline CDR1 is MNHEY and CDR2 SVGAGI. The V gene end was trimmed by 0 bases and the J gene end by 2 bases; junction bases not matched to a gene: 6. This CDR3 is 16 amino acids long. In DNA, the CDR3 is TGTGCCAGCAGTTACTCGGGGACAGCAATAAACACTGAAGCTTTCTTT. As protein: CASSYSGTAINTEAFF.

The CDR3 sequence: CASSEPPREDYGYTF. Written as DNA, the CDR3 is TGTGCCAGCAGTGAACCCCCCAGGGAAGACTATGGCTACACCTTC. The chain joins TRBV2 to TRBJ1-2; D may be TRBD1 (5 bases). Trimming stripped 2 bases from V and 3 bases from J, with 13 bases between. Germline CDR1 reads SNHLY; CDR2 reads FYNNEI. CDR3 length equals 15 residues.

The rearrangement joins TRBV3-1 (or the pseudogene TRBV3-2) to TRBJ2-4; 9 nucleotides agree with TRBD1. The CDR3 runs 13 residues. Germline V lookup: CDR1 LGHDT, CDR2 YNNKEL (reference sequence). The V segment lost 7 bases and the J segment 9 bases; nucleotides outside the gene matches: 7. The CDR3 reads CASTRQGEGIQYF. The CDR3 nucleotides are TGTGCCAGCACTCGACAGGGGGAGGGCATTCAGTACTTC.

This clone appeared a single time. The CDR3 spells CASSRSGNPDTQYF. CDR3 sequence (DNA): TGTGCCAGCAGTAGAAGCGGGAACCCAGATACGCAGTATTTT. The J gene is TRBJ2-3, the V gene TRBV6-4, with TRBD2 matching 7 bases. This CDR3 comprises 14 residues. The J segment lost 4 bases and the V segment lost 5 bases, leaving 6 bases of the junction unmatched. Germline V CDR1 and CDR2: MRHNA, SNTAGT.

This clone was counted only a few times. This chain uses TRBV19 with TRBJ2-7, with D tentatively TRBD1 (5 bases). Trimming pared 4 bases from V and 6 bases from J, leaving 16 bases between. Germline CDR1 and CDR2: LNHDA and SQIVND (reference sequence). The CDR3 has 14 residues. This CDR3 is CASSNLRVSVEQYF. Here the CDR3 DNA reads TGTGCCAGTAGTAACCTCAGGGTATCCGTCGAGCAGTACTTC.

This chain links TRBV20-1 with TRBJ1-2; no firm D call. Germline-derived CDR1 and CDR2 are DFQATT and SNEGSKA (reference sequence). Between the trimmed V and J ends, which lost 3 bases and 5 bases, there was a span of 13 bases. The CDR3 has 13 amino acids. CDR3 sequence (DNA): TGCAGTGCTAGTAGTGCGGGCACGTATGGCTACACCTTC. The encoded protein is CSASSAGTYGYTF.

The CDR3 protein is CASSPRGQPQHF. As DNA, the CDR3 is TGTGCCAGCAGCCCTCGGGGTCAGCCCCAGCATTTT. The J gene is TRBJ1-5, the V gene TRBV21-1. TRBV21-1 is a known pseudogene. This CDR3 comprises 12 residues.

The V gene is TRBV5-1, the J gene TRBJ1-1; 8 bases fit TRBD1. Germline loops: CDR1 SGHRS, CDR2 YFSETQ. Losses at the gene ends were 3 bases for V and 1 base for J; bases not matched to a gene: 8. This CDR3 contains 16 residues. The CDR3 spells CASSSPQGAQNTEAFF. Written as DNA, the CDR3 is TGCGCCAGCAGCTCGCCTCAGGGGGCCCAGAACACTGAAGCTTTCTTT.

V usage is TRBV10-3 and J usage is TRBJ1-1; possibly TRBD1 for D (5 bases). The ends were cut back, 3 bases at V and 0 bases at J, with 11 bases in the middle. Germline CDR1 and CDR2: ENHRY and SYGVKD. The length of the CDR3 is 15 residues. CDR3: CAISDPQVLNTEAFF. The CDR3 DNA sequence: TGTGCCATCAGTGACCCACAGGTATTGAACACTGAAGCTTTCTTT.

CDR3 DNA: TGTGCCAGCAGCCACCAGGGACAGGGGAACTATGGCTACACCTTC. Residues: CASSHQGQGNYGYTF. This sequence joins TRBV16 and TRBJ1-2, with 10 nucleotides matching TRBD1. The CDR3 is made up of 15 amino acids. J lost 2 bases, V lost 3 bases, and 3 bases had no gene match. Looked up from germline, CDR1 is KGHSY and CDR2 is FQNENV.

The V gene is TRBV5-1, the J gene TRBJ1-2; D possibly corresponds to TRBD1 (6 bases). The CDR3 is made up of 15 amino acids. CDR1 is SGHRS, CDR2 YFSETQ, per germline. V lost 0 bases to trimming and J lost 4 bases, with 13 bases between them. The CDR3 spells CASSLGGGKSYGYTF. In DNA form, the CDR3 reads TGCGCCAGCAGCTTGGGAGGGGGTAAATCCTATGGCTACACCTTC.

The chain recombines TRBV2 with TRBJ1-4, with D possibly matching TRBD1 (6 bases). This CDR3 spans 15 amino acids. Germline V gives CDR1 SNHLY, CDR2 FYNNEI. Trimming left V 5 bases short and J 0 bases short, with 10 bases between. The chain's CDR3 is CASSPRQATNEKLFF. The CDR3 region has the DNA TGTGCCAGCAGTCCCCGACAGGCAACTAATGAAAAACTGTTTTTT. The complete variable domain, with remaining parts taken from reference TRBV2 and TRBJ1-4, reads EPEVTQTPSHQVTQMGQEVILRCVPISNHLYFYWYRQILGQKVEFLVSFYNNEISEKSEIFDDQFSVERPDGSNFTLKIRSTKLEDSAMYFCASSPRQATNEKLFFGSGTQLSVL.

The V gene is TRBV6-5, the J gene TRBJ1-5; possible D gene TRBD1, 6 bases. V lost 7 bases and J lost 1, with 14 bases in between. Germline CDR1 reads MNHEY; CDR2 reads SVGAGI. The CDR3 loop spans 15 amino acids. The CDR3 DNA reads TGTGCCAGCAAGCGGGGGCCTTCGAGCAATCAGCCCCAGCATTTT. It specifies CASKRGPSSNQPQHF.

The V and J genes are TRBV3-1 (or the pseudogene TRBV3-2) and TRBJ1-2; D is perhaps TRBD1 (6 bases). This CDR3 is 13 amino acids long. Trimming shortened V by 4 bases and J by 4 bases, and 10 bases separated the two germline ends. Germline lookup yields CDR1 LGHDT and CDR2 YNNKEL (reference sequence). The CDR3 spells CASSRTASYGYTF. The CDR3 DNA follows: TGTGCCAGCAGCCGGACAGCAAGCTATGGCTACACCTTC.

V gene TRBV12-5 combines with J gene TRBJ1-1; D might be TRBD1 (5 bases). Trimming shortened V by 6 bases and J by 4 bases, and 12 bases separated the two germline ends. Germline V gene sequence: CDR1 LGHNT, CDR2 FRNRAP. CDR3 size: 13 residues. The CDR3 spells CASGKGDRTEAFF. The CDR3 DNA follows: TGTGCTAGTGGAAAAGGGGATCGCACTGAAGCTTTCTTT.